Each of the 8 T cell receptor beta chains below was sequenced from the same sample in a study of T-cell memory formation after mild COVID-19. Using its own MiXCR run on the 5' RACE reads, TCRdb lists one record per CDR3 protein. In the table there are about 350,000 distinct CDR3 sequences, roughly an eighth of which are singletons. Sequenced sample: PBMCs or a T cell subset sorted from them (not recorded which). Receptors originate from a man between 18 and 29 years old who had mild COVID-19 (a few samples of this study predate the infection). Cell type and time point are not known.

The chain couples TRBV19 to TRBJ2-5, with D perhaps matching TRBD2 (5 bases). This CDR3 is built from 13 residues. Germline V gene sequence: CDR1 LNHDA, CDR2 SQIVND (reference sequence). V was trimmed by 7 bases and J by 2 bases, leaving 11 bases between them. The CDR3 loop reads CASIGKTQETQYF. CDR3 coding DNA: TGTGCCAGTATCGGGAAAACACAAGAGACCCAGTACTTC.

The chain is built from TRBV7-3 and TRBJ2-5, with D uncertain. The CDR3 spans 14 residues. V was cut by 5 bases and J by 4 bases, with 14 bases left in between. Germline V gene lookup returns CDR1 SGHTA and CDR2 FQGTGA. CDR3 DNA sequence: TGTGCCAGCAGCCCCGCCGGGCTCTCAGAGACCCAGTACTTC. It is translated as CASSPAGLSETQYF.

The CDR3 protein is CASSSRIGSKTQYF. DNA for the CDR3: TGTGCCAGCAGCTCCCGGATAGGTAGCAAGACCCAGTACTTC. V gene TRBV7-2 combines with J gene TRBJ2-5; D remains ambiguous. The V end was cut by 4 bases, the J end by 6 bases, with 15 bases between. Looked up from germline, CDR1 is SGHTA and CDR2 is FQGNSA. The CDR3 has 14 amino acids.

This rearrangement joins TRBV4-2 to TRBJ2-3; D may match TRBD1 or TRBD2 (6 bases each). V lost 1 base to trimming and J lost 4 bases, with 18 bases between them. Germline V gives CDR1 LGHNA, CDR2 YNFKEQ. This CDR3 contains 17 residues. CDR3 DNA: TGTGCCAGCAGCCAAGGGGCCGGGGGCGCGCTTTCAGATACGCAGTATTTT. This encodes CASSQGAGGALSDTQYF.

V gene TRBV7-6 combines with J gene TRBJ2-3, with TRBD2 matching over 8 bases. The length of the CDR3 is 16 residues. With V trimmed by 1 base and J by 2 bases, 5 bases remained unmatched. Germline V gene lookup returns CDR1 SGHVS and CDR2 FNYEAQ. Written as DNA, the CDR3 is TGTGCCAGCAGCTTAGTCCCGGGGGGGCCCACAGATACGCAGTATTTT. Protein product: CASSLVPGGPTDTQYF.

The chain couples TRBV5-4 to TRBJ2-3; maybe TRBD1 (6 bases). The ends were cut back, 1 base at V and 6 bases at J, with 15 bases in the middle. The CDR3 is 15 residues long. The germline V gene has CDR1 SGHNT and CDR2 YYREEE (reference sequence). The CDR3 protein is CASSLFRGNRDTQYF. The CDR3 nucleotides are TGTGCCAGCAGCTTGTTCAGGGGAAATCGGGATACGCAGTATTTT. The full variable domain, with the rest looked up from reference TRBV5-4 and TRBJ2-3, is ETGVTQSPTHLIKTRGQQVTLRCSSQSGHNTVSWYQQALGQGPQFIFQYYREEENGRGNFPPRFSGLQFPNYSSELNVNALELDDSALYLCASSLFRGNRDTQYFGPGTRLTVL.

This clonotype was seen only a few times. The CDR3 DNA reads TGTGCCAGCAGGACAGGGGGCGCAGGAGATGAGCAGTTCTTC. It encodes CASRTGGAGDEQFF. The chain couples TRBV7-2 to TRBJ2-1; TRBD1 matches at 10 bases. Germline V gene lookup returns CDR1 SGHTA and CDR2 FQGNSA. The junction had 7 bases not matched to a gene; V was cut back by 6 bases and J by 8 bases. The CDR3 spans 14 residues.

This clonotype was seen a handful of times. The rearrangement uses TRBV6-2 or TRBV6-3 and TRBJ1-2, with 7 bases fitting TRBD1. Germline lookup yields CDR1 MNHEY and CDR2 SVGEGT. The CDR3 extends over 18 amino acids. V lost 6 bases to trimming and J lost 0 bases; unmatched junction nucleotides: 16. The CDR3, as DNA: TGTGCCAGCAGCGATCCCGGGACAGTTTCCTTTTCTAACTATGGCTACACCTTC. Protein sequence: CASSDPGTVSFSNYGYTF.